This T cell receptor beta chain was captured by sequencing in a study of T cell clonotyping in hematopoietic cell transplantation. At the level of the study: Recipient samples before transplant were obtained post-cytoreduction.

Study-wide results and limits: At the given depth, recipient repertoires were over 97% de novo clonotypes. Recipient TCR diversity dropped after transplant; expanded clonotypes rose from day 30 to 180.

About this clone: Its cognate antigen is unknown.

TCRdb's copy holds only in-frame clones and misses some; the assay was immunoSEQ multiplex PCR. This sample has some 28,000 clones, with 82% found just once. Germline loops: CDR1 SNHLY, CDR2 FYNNEI. V lost 8 bases and J lost 6, with 22 bases in between. This CDR3 spans 15 amino acids. Described time point: recipient sample about 28 days before transplant, after cytoreduction. The chain carries TRBV2 and TRBJ1-2; D not resolved. This clonotype originated in a man in his forties or fifties with acute myeloid leukemia. Some clones in this sample may be carry-over from other donors' samples. This material consisted of peripheral blood mononuclear cells, taken before stem cell transplant. The CDR3 sequence: CASLTDFLTINGYTF. The DNA for the CDR3 is TGTGCCAGCTTAACCGACTTCCTCACCATTAATGGCTACACCTTC. The variable domain in full, with the rest retrieved from reference TRBV2 and TRBJ1-2, is EPEVTQTPSHQVTQMGQEVILRCVPISNHLYFYWYRQILGQKVEFLVSFYNNEISEKSEIFDDQFSVERPDGSNFTLKIRSTKLEDSAMYFCASLTDFLTINGYTFGSGTRLTVV.